What follows are 8 T cell receptor beta chains derived from one specimen sequenced in a study of blood T cell repertoires in COVID-19. The assay was immunoSEQ multiplex PCR, and TCRdb's table has in-frame clones only and misses some. The repertoire holds hundreds of thousands of clones, with 87% as singletons. The specimen sequenced was PBMCs or T cells enriched from blood (not recorded which). These receptors all stem from a man aged 35 to 55 in a cohort exposed to, infected with or recovered from COVID-19 (not recorded which).

The chain links TRBV30 to TRBJ1-3; TRBD1 agrees at 8 bases. Germline V gene sequence: CDR1 GTSNPN, CDR2 SVGIG (reference sequence). V dropped 1 base and J dropped 4; count of bases not matched to a gene: 6. The CDR3 loop spans 15 amino acids. DNA for the CDR3: TGTGCCTGGAGTGAGGACAGGGCCGGAGGAAACACCATATATTTT. Translated: CAWSEDRAGGNTIYF.

The chain couples TRBV18 to TRBJ2-5; 10 bases are a match to TRBD2. Losses at the gene ends were 0 bases for V and 5 bases for J; bases not matched to a gene: 9. CDR1 and CDR2 from the germline V gene are KGHSH and LQKENI. The CDR3 spans 17 residues. The CDR3 DNA follows: TGTGCCAGCTCACCACCGATAGCGGGAGGACGATGGGAGACCCAGTACTTC. Translation gives CASSPPIAGGRWETQYF.

The chain links TRBV6-5 to TRBJ2-7; a weak D match, TRBD2 (6 bases). The CDR3 extends over 14 amino acids. Trimming took 7 bases from V and 2 from J, leaving 15 bases between them. Germline V gene sequence: CDR1 MNHEY, CDR2 SVGAGI. CDR3 DNA: TGTGCCAGCAATCCGGGGGACTCTGCCTACGAGCAGTACTTC. It encodes CASNPGDSAYEQYF.

This clone showed up just a few times. The chain is built from TRBV18 and TRBJ1-2; tentatively, D is TRBD1 (5 bases). V lost 2 bases and J lost 1, with 5 bases in between. CDR1 and CDR2 (germline): KGHSH, LQKENI. CDR3 size: 13 residues. The CDR3 protein is CASSPDSNYGYTF. CDR3 nucleotides: TGTGCCAGCTCACCAGACAGTAACTATGGCTACACCTTC. The variable domain in full, completed from reference TRBV18 and TRBJ1-2, reads NAGVMQNPRHLVRRRGQEARLRCSPMKGHSHVYWYRQLPEEGLKFMVYLQKENIIDESGMPKERFSAEFPKEGPSILRIQQVVRGDSAAYFCASSPDSNYGYTFGSGTRLTVV.

CDR3 loop: CATSRDRRRNEKLFF. The CDR3 coding sequence is TGTGCCACCAGCAGAGATCGACGGAGGAATGAAAAACTGTTTTTT. The chain has TRBV15 and TRBJ1-4; D gene uncertain. Trimming stripped 0 bases from V and 5 bases from J, with 10 bases between. The CDR3 totals 15 residues. CDR1 and CDR2 (germline): LNHNV, YYDKDF (reference sequence).

V usage is TRBV6-1 and J usage is TRBJ2-1; 10 nucleotides agree with TRBD2. This CDR3 is 15 amino acids long. Germline CDR1 MNHNS, CDR2 SASEGT. Germline trimming cut 2 bases from V and 4 bases from J; bases unmatched to any gene: 2. DNA of the CDR3: TGTGCCAGCAGTGAAAGCGGGGGGGATTACAATGAGCAGTTCTTC. It yields the protein CASSESGGDYNEQFF.

The rearrangement uses TRBV5-6 and TRBJ2-7; D is unresolved. CDR1 and CDR2 (germline): SGHDT, YYEEEE. Trimming took off 4 bases at V and 0 bases at J, with 5 bases between the two ends. CDR3 size: 12 residues. The CDR3 DNA reads as TGTGCCAGCAGCGTTTACTCCTACGAGCAGTACTTC. It codes for CASSVYSYEQYF.

The chain combines TRBV5-4 with TRBJ2-3, with D perhaps TRBD2 (6 bases). This CDR3 has 14 amino acids. The V gene lost 0 bases and the J gene lost 4 bases, with 9 bases spanning the gap. In germline, CDR1 is SGHNT, CDR2 YYREEE (reference sequence). CDR3 residues: CASSLAPGADTQYF. The CDR3 region has the DNA TGTGCCAGCAGCTTGGCCCCGGGGGCAGATACGCAGTATTTT.